The T cell receptor (beta chain) described here comes from a study of T cells in Graves' hyperthyroidism and ophthalmopathy. Overall study results and limits: A 13 V-J model separated ophthalmopathy from stable hyperthyroidism. Within blood appeared most thyroid clonotypes that had expanded above 0.001.

The definition of stable Graves' hyperthyroidism was no ophthalmopathy progression within 18 months. The diagnoses drew upon clinical symptoms, serum thyroxine and TRAb, thyroid ultrasound and orbital computed tomography. Using RNA transcripts as the source, TCR beta CDR3 regions were amplified. A first-round RT-PCR of the TCR CDR3 used the HTBI primer set. MiXCR, run by TCRdb on the multiplex PCR reads, gives a single entry per CDR3 protein. This table holds some 500,000 distinct CDR3 sequences, about an eighth found once. From germline, CDR1 is PRHDT and CDR2 FYEKMQ (reference sequence). V shed 5 bases and J shed 5 bases, with 15 bases lying between them. The length of the CDR3 is 14 residues. Concerning this clonotype: What it recognizes is unknown.

Sequencing input: blood. J is TRBJ1-2 and V is TRBV13; maybe TRBD1 (6 bases). The receptor was isolated from a woman in her late teens or twenties with Graves' hyperthyroidism. In DNA form, the CDR3 reads TGTGCCAGCAGCGTAACCTGGACAGAGTATGGCTACACCTTC. It translates to CASSVTWTEYGYTF.